This is a list of T cell receptor beta chains from one sample in a study of chemoradiotherapy in HPV16-positive cancers. Libraries were prepared by immunoSEQ multiplex PCR; TCRdb keeps only in-frame clonotypes and omits some of them. Of 15,000 or so clones listed, roughly 80% were seen once; the top ten hold roughly 1.5%. This sample was taken from a patient who underwent chemoradiotherapy. The receptors were sampled from a human donor with HPV-associated anogenital cancer. Both conserved end residues are part of each CDR3. D genes are given only for firm matches. Part of the rows lack a size; the others show once, few, many or a class for expanded clones.

v_call	j_call	d_call	clone_size	cdr3_nt	cdr3_aa
TRBV30	TRBJ2-7	NA	once	TGTGCCTGGAGTGTTGGAATGGGGGACTACGAGCAGTACTTC	CAWSVGMGDYEQYF
TRBV19	TRBJ1-4	NA	NA	TGTGCCAGTAGTTTCCGTTGGGGGAATGAAAAACTGTTTTTT	CASSFRWGNEKLFF
TRBV6-4	TRBJ2-6	NA	NA	TGTGCCAGCTTCCGGGACGCTCTCCCGGGGGGGGCCAACGTCCTGACTTTC	CASFRDALPGGANVLTF
TRBV19	TRBJ1-5	NA	few	TGTGCCAGTAGTATAGATTTAAGAGACAATCAGCCCCAGCATTTT	CASSIDLRDNQPQHF
TRBV6-1	TRBJ2-7	NA	NA	TGTGCCAGCAGTGAATTTCCCCCCCCGTACTTC	CASSEFPPPYF
TRBV2	TRBJ1-1	NA	NA	TGTGCCAGCAGTGAAGCAAGGGAAGACACTGAAGCTTTCTTT	CASSEAREDTEAFF
TRBV30	TRBJ2-1	NA	once	TGTGCCTGGAGTGTAATGGGGACTGACTACAATGAGCAGTTCTTC	CAWSVMGTDYNEQFF
TRBV11-3	TRBJ2-3	TRBD2	NA	TGTGCCAGCAGCTTGACTAGCGGGGTCAACACAGATACGCAGTATTTT	CASSLTSGVNTDTQYF
TRBV5-1	TRBJ1-2	TRBD1	NA	TGCGCCAGCAGCTTGCCCCAGACAGGGGCGGCTAACTATGGCTACACCTTC	CASSLPQTGAANYGYTF
TRBV19	TRBJ1-5	NA	NA	TGTGCCAGTAGTATTGGGCAGTATAGCAATCAGCCCCAGCATTTT	CASSIGQYSNQPQHF
TRBV2	TRBJ1-6	TRBD1	NA	TGTGCCAGCAGTGCGGACAGGGGAGGCAATTCACCCCTCCACTTT	CASSADRGGNSPLHF
TRBV18	TRBJ1-1	TRBD1	NA	TGTGCCAGCTCCCTGGGACAGGGGAACACTGAAGCTTTCTTT	CASSLGQGNTEAFF
TRBV13	TRBJ1-1	TRBD1	NA	TGTGCCAGCAAGGGGGCGAACACTGAAGCTTTCTTT	CASKGANTEAFF
TRBV6-1	TRBJ1-2	NA	NA	TGTGCCAGCAGTGAAGGCAATCTAGCTAACTATGGCTACACCTTC	CASSEGNLANYGYTF
TRBV5-6	TRBJ2-7	NA	NA	TGTGCCAGCAGTCCAGGGGCGTCCTACGAGCAGTACTTC	CASSPGASYEQYF
TRBV9	TRBJ2-5	TRBD2	NA	TGTGCCAGCAGCGTTAGCGGGGTACAAGAGACCCAGTACTTC	CASSVSGVQETQYF
TRBV14	TRBJ2-1	NA	NA	TGTGCCAGCAGCCAAGTCGGGGTGAGGTCCTACAATGAGCAGTTCTTC	CASSQVGVRSYNEQFF
TRBV15	TRBJ2-3	NA	NA	TGTGCCACCAGCAGAGCTTTAGCGGCGACAGATACGCAGTATTTT	CATSRALAATDTQYF
TRBV19	TRBJ1-3	NA	NA	TGTGCCAGTAGTACGAATCAGGGATCTGGAAACACCATATATTTT	CASSTNQGSGNTIYF
TRBV5-1	TRBJ1-4	TRBD1	few	TGCGCCAGCAGCTCCTCGGGACAGGGGGACAATGAAAAACTGTTTTTT	CASSSSGQGDNEKLFF
TRBV30	TRBJ1-2	NA	NA	TGTGCCTGGAGTGTTTCCAGGGGCAGTGGCTACACCTTC	CAWSVSRGSGYTF
TRBV12-5	TRBJ2-3	NA	NA	TGTGCTAGTGGTTTGGGGGGGAGCACAGATACGCAGTATTTT	CASGLGGSTDTQYF
TRBV5-1	TRBJ1-2	TRBD1	NA	TGCGCCAGCAGCTCGACAGGGAGGAGCAACTATGGCTACACCTTC	CASSSTGRSNYGYTF
TRBV2	TRBJ2-3	TRBD2	NA	TGTGCCAGCAGTGCCCCCGGTGTAGCGGGGACAGATACGCAGTATTTT	CASSAPGVAGTDTQYF
TRBV9	TRBJ1-2	NA	NA	TGTGCCAGCAGCGTAGTCGATAGGGGAGTCTATGGCTACACCTTC	CASSVVDRGVYGYTF
TRBV7-6	TRBJ2-3	TRBD2	few	TGTGCCAGCAGCCCCTACCCTAGCGGGGGGGCTCCTACGCAGTATTTT	CASSPYPSGGAPTQYF
TRBV15	TRBJ2-3	TRBD2	few	TGTGCCACCAGCAGACCGACTAGCGGGGGGGCAGATACGCAGTATTTT	CATSRPTSGGADTQYF
TRBV13	TRBJ2-5	TRBD2	NA	TGTGCCAGCAGCTCCTCTCGACTAGCGGGGGCTAAGAGAGAGACCCAGTACTTC	CASSSSRLAGAKRETQYF
TRBV4-2	TRBJ2-7	NA	NA	TGTGCCAGCAGCCAAGATGTCGAGAGGCCCACCTCCGAGCAGTACTTC	CASSQDVERPTSEQYF
TRBV9	TRBJ2-1	NA	NA	TGTGCCAGCAGCGTAGCGGGGGGCACGGGCAATGAGCAGTTCTTC	CASSVAGGTGNEQFF
TRBV2	TRBJ2-3	NA	NA	TGTGCCAGCGTACCTCTGACAGATACGCAGTATTTT	CASVPLTDTQYF
TRBV6-5	TRBJ1-1	NA	NA	TGTGCCAGCAGGGTCTATCGGACAACGCGGGCTTTCTTT	CASRVYRTTRAFF
TRBV9	TRBJ2-5	NA	NA	TGTGCCAGCAGCGTAGGGGCAGACCAAGAGACCCAGTACTTC	CASSVGADQETQYF